This T cell receptor (beta chain) was found in a study of cytotoxic CD8 clonotypes in ibrutinib-treated CLL. Overall study: Partial responders about 24, complete 2; 12 progressed and about 15 stayed in remission by median around 6 years. Broader study findings: Clonotypes that were public were uncommon, and they contracted or stayed stable on treatment. Baseline levels were approached again at progression, after clonality had risen at ibrutinib response.

Assay used: immunoSEQ multiplex PCR; TCRdb lists only in-frame clones, some missing. The sample holds fewer than 45,000 clones, about 70% seen once. As regards this clone: Its target is unknown.

The CDR3 has 15 residues. V lost 8 bases, J lost 0 bases, and 14 bases lay in between. The germline CDR1 and CDR2 sequences are LNHDA and SQIVND (reference sequence). This TCR derives from a human donor with chronic lymphocytic leukemia. The chain employs TRBV19 and TRBJ2-1; the D gene is possibly TRBD2 (6 bases). The sample consisted of PBMCs, taken at disease progression, from a patient treated with ibrutinib. The CDR3 DNA is TGTGCCAGTCGGCGCGGGGCGGGCTCCTACAATGAGCAGTTCTTC. Its protein product is CASRRGAGSYNEQFF.